Presented here are 4 T cell receptor beta chains from one specimen sequenced in a study of T cell responses to AZD1222 COVID-19 vaccine. Sequencing used immunoSEQ multiplex PCR; TCRdb keeps in-frame clones, though not all of them. Of 75,000 to 100,000 clones listed, more than 90% are singletons. The specimen comprised peripheral blood, sampled on day 0 of AZD1222 vaccination. The receptor source for this set is an adult in good health.

The chain couples TRBV7-3 to TRBJ2-5; 8 bases agree with TRBD2. Germline CDR1 is SGHTA and CDR2 is FQGTGA. J was trimmed by 7 bases and V by 2 bases; bases with no gene match: 9. The CDR3 consists of 15 residues. CDR3 sequence (DNA): TGTGCCAGCAGCTTATCGGGGGGGAGTAGTGGGACCCAGTACTTC. This translates into CASSLSGGSSGTQYF. Full variable domain (rest looked up from reference TRBV7-3 and TRBJ2-5): GAGVSQTPSNKVTEKGKYVELRCDPISGHTALYWYRQSLGQGPEFLIYFQGTGAADDSGLPNDRFFAVRPEGSVSTLKIQRTERGDSAVYLCASSLSGGSSGTQYFGPGTRLLVL.

The chain links TRBV5-6 to TRBJ1-6, with a tentative D call TRBD1 (6 bases). The CDR3 loop spans 13 amino acids. CDR1 is SGHDT, CDR2 YYEEEE, per germline. V gave up 6 bases and J gave up 9 bases, with 13 bases separating them. The CDR3 here is CASNLQGTSPLHF. The DNA for the CDR3 is TGTGCCAGCAACTTACAGGGCACTTCACCCCTCCACTTT. Variable domain in full (rest from reference TRBV5-6 and TRBJ1-6): DAGVTQSPTHLIKTRGQQVTLRCSPKSGHDTVSWYQQALGQGPQFIFQYYEEEERQRGNFPDRFSGHQFPNYSSELNVNALLLGDSALYLCASNLQGTSPLHFGNGTRLTVT.

The V gene is TRBV25-1, the J gene TRBJ2-3; D is perhaps TRBD2 (7 bases). Trimming took off 5 bases at V and 2 bases at J, with 14 bases between the two ends. Looked up from germline, CDR1 is MGHDK and CDR2 is SYGVNS. The CDR3 runs to 15 residues. The CDR3 loop reads CASSLGAGATDTQYF. The CDR3 DNA reads as TGTGCCAGCAGTCTTGGGGCGGGGGCCACAGATACGCAGTATTTT.

V gene TRBV19 combines with J gene TRBJ2-5; 7 positions match TRBD2. The CDR3 totals 14 residues. Germline V gene data show CDR1 as LNHDA and CDR2 as SQIVND (reference sequence). The J segment lost 4 bases and the V segment lost 1 base, leaving 3 bases of the junction unmatched. CDR3 sequence reads: CASSIARGGETQYF. CDR3 sequence (DNA): TGTGCCAGTAGTATAGCGCGCGGGGGAGAGACCCAGTACTTC.